This TCR beta chain was documented in a study of cytomegalovirus exposure and HLA in healthy donors. PCR was performed using 60 Vbeta and 13 Jbeta primers. Some clones are missing from TCRdb's copy, which holds only in-frame ones; the method was immunoSEQ multiplex PCR. The sample lists about 110,000 clones; 55% to 75% were seen once. In regard to this clone: Antigen unknown.

Whole-study results and caveats: One cluster of highly shared sequence variants probably arose as a sequencing artifact. HLA allele associations emerged for about 16,000 TCR beta sequences in a later analysis, at 0.05 false discovery rate.

Trimming at V came to 4 bases and at J to 4 bases, leaving 5 bases not matched to a gene. The CDR3 covers 15 residues. The germline V gene has CDR1 LNHDA and CDR2 SQIVND (reference sequence). The chain joins TRBV19 to TRBJ1-4; 8 bases are shared with TRBD1. The sample was PBMCs. The receptor was isolated from a woman aged 70 to 79 in good health and CMV-seropositive. The CDR3 DNA is TGTGCCAGTAGTACAGGGGGCCGAGGTAATGAAAAACTGTTTTTT. As protein: CASSTGGRGNEKLFF.